This TCR beta chain was recorded in a study of radiation and T cells in renal cell carcinoma. Turning to the study itself: Nephrectomy followed 15 Gy stereotactic body radiation by 4 weeks.

This table comes from immunoSEQ multiplex PCR, and its TCRdb copy is limited to in-frame clones, with some not included. The sample lists roughly 120,000 clones, approximately 78% seen once, with 1.5% to 2% in the top ten. Germline lookup yields CDR1 SGDLS and CDR2 YYNGEE. V lost 1 base to trimming and J lost 2 bases; unmatched junction nucleotides: 17. This CDR3 is built from 21 residues. Time point given: blood 2 weeks post-SBRT. Documented treatment: 15 Gy SBRT to primary tumor, nephrectomy 4 weeks later. After SBRT, blood was collected at 2 and 4 weeks, plus baseline. With regard to this clone: The target antigen is unknown.

The study, taken as a whole, reports: In blood, top tumor clones expanded by 2 weeks, shrinking by 4. Baseline intratumoral clonotype presence is unknown without pretreatment biopsies.

The rearrangement uses TRBV9 and TRBJ2-6, with 8 bases matching TRBD1. The material was blood, obtained from a patient whose treatment included radiotherapy and nephrectomy. The receptor comes from a woman aged 55 to 70 with renal cell carcinoma. The CDR3 bases are TGTGCCAGCAGCGTAAGGGGAGGACAGGGTCTCGGCTTGGCTGGGGCCAACGTCCTGACTTTC. It encodes CASSVRGGQGLGLAGANVLTF.